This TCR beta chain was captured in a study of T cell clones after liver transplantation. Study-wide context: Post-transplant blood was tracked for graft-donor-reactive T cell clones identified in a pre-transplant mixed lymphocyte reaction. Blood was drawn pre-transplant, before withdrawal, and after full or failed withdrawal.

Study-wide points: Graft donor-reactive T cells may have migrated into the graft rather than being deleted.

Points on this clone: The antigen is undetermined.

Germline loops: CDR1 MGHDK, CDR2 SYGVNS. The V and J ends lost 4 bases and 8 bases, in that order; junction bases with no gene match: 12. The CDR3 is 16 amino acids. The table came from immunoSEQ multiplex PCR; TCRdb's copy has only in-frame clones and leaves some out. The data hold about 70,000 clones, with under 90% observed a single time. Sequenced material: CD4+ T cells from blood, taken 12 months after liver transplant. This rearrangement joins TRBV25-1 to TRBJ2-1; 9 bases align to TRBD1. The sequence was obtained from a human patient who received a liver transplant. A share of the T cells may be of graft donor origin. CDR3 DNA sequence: TGTGCCAGCAGTGGGACAGGGGTCCGTAGTGCCGATGAGCAGTTCTTC. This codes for CASSGTGVRSADEQFF.